These T cell receptor beta chains were read from a single sample in a study of OX40 agonist ivuxolimab in advanced cancers. Only in-frame clones appear in the TCRdb table, and some are missing; sequencing was by immunoSEQ multiplex PCR. The sample lists some 64,000 clones, around nine tenths occurring once. This specimen was CD4+ or CD8+ T cells sorted from blood, taken in a trial of the OX40 agonist ivuxolimab. These receptor sequences come from an adult with an advanced solid tumor such as melanoma, head and neck, liver or kidney cancer. The CDR3 runs from the conserved cysteine through the conserved F or W. The D gene is left open where the match is weak. The size of a clone is reported for some rows only, either as once, few or many, or as a class for expanded clones.

V,J,D,size,DNA,CDR3
TRBV13,TRBJ2-2,NA,NA,TGTGCCAGCAGCATACCCCCGAGGCCGGGGTGGGGCACCGGGGAGCTGTTTTTT,CASSIPPRPGWGTGELFF
TRBV19,TRBJ1-1,TRBD1,NA,TGTGCCAGTAGCATCATGACAGGGGGCGAGACTGAAGCTTTCTTT,CASSIMTGGETEAFF
TRBV5-1,TRBJ2-1,NA,once,TGCGCCAGCAGCTTGAGGCGGGGCGACAATGAGCAGTTCTTC,CASSLRRGDNEQFF
TRBV27,TRBJ1-6,TRBD1,NA,TGTGCCAGCAGGGCTCAGGGGGCTGGTTCACCCCTCCACTTT,CASRAQGAGSPLHF
TRBV25-1,TRBJ2-1,NA,NA,TGTGCCAGCGCCACGACCCCTAGCGCCTACAATGAGCAGTTCTTC,CASATTPSAYNEQFF
TRBV18,TRBJ1-3,NA,NA,TGTGCCAGCTCACGGACCATAAGCTCTGGAAACACCATATATTTT,CASSRTISSGNTIYF
TRBV11-3,TRBJ2-3,TRBD1,NA,TGTGCCAGCAGCTTGGGACAGGGGGCAGATACGCAGTATTTT,CASSLGQGADTQYF
TRBV28,TRBJ2-5,NA,NA,TGTGCCACCTCGAGGGAAGAGACCCAGTACTTC,CATSREETQYF
TRBV6-6,TRBJ1-2,NA,NA,TGTGCCAGCCTGGGGCCGGGGCTCGTCTATGGCTACACCTTC,CASLGPGLVYGYTF
TRBV7-9,TRBJ2-1,NA,NA,TGTGCCAGCAGGTCGAGCGGGTCCTACAATGAGCAGTTCTTC,CASRSSGSYNEQFF
TRBV11-2,TRBJ2-7,NA,NA,TGTGCCAGCAGCTCCGGGACATATACCTACGAGCAGTACTTC,CASSSGTYTYEQYF
TRBV5-1,TRBJ2-1,TRBD1,NA,TGCGCCAGCCTAGTGGGGACAGGGGCCTACAATGAGCAGTTCTTC,CASLVGTGAYNEQFF
TRBV9,TRBJ2-4,NA,NA,TGTGCCAGCAGCGTATCGGGCCTCGGAACAAACATTCAGTACTTC,CASSVSGLGTNIQYF
TRBV10-3,TRBJ1-2,TRBD1,NA,TGTGCCACCACGACAGGGAGTAACTATGGCTACACCTTC,CATTTGSNYGYTF
TRBV29-1,TRBJ1-1,NA,NA,TGCAGCGTTCTGAAGGGGGGGTATAAGACTGAAGCTTTCTTT,CSVLKGGYKTEAFF
TRBV5-8,TRBJ2-5,NA,NA,TGTGCCAGCAGTTTTCCCAGGACCGGGTTCAGAGAGACCCAGTACTTC,CASSFPRTGFRETQYF
TRBV28,TRBJ2-3,TRBD2,once,TGTGCCAGCAGTTTGGGGGGGATTAGCACAGATACGCAGTATTTT,CASSLGGISTDTQYF
TRBV5-1,TRBJ1-2,TRBD1,NA,TGCGCCAGCAGCGTGGGGACAGTAAGCTATGGCTACACCTTC,CASSVGTVSYGYTF
TRBV6-1,TRBJ2-3,TRBD2,once,TGTGCCAGCAGTGCACAACTAGCGGGGCCCACAGATACGCAGTATTTT,CASSAQLAGPTDTQYF
TRBV7-3,TRBJ2-3,NA,NA,TGTGCCAGCGCTAAGGGGACTAGCACAGATACGCAGTATTTT,CASAKGTSTDTQYF
TRBV23-1,TRBJ2-7,NA,NA,TGCGCCAGCAGTCAATCGAAAAGCCACGAGCAGTACTTC,CASSQSKSHEQYF
TRBV2,TRBJ1-1,TRBD1,NA,TGTGCCAGCAGTACGCAGGGACAGAGGAACACTGAAGCTTTCTTT,CASSTQGQRNTEAFF
TRBV28,TRBJ1-1,TRBD1,once,TGTGCCAGCAGTGGACAGGGTGGGAACACTGAAGCTTTCTTT,CASSGQGGNTEAFF
TRBV5-1,TRBJ2-1,NA,NA,TGCGCCAGCCAGGGTGACAATGAGCAGTTCTTC,CASQGDNEQFF
TRBV2,TRBJ1-6,NA,NA,TGTGCCAGCAGTGTGGGGGGAAGGAATTCACCCCTCCACTTT,CASSVGGRNSPLHF
TRBV19,TRBJ1-5,TRBD1,NA,TGTGCCAGTAGTTCAGGGACAGGTCAAGGGCCCCAGCATTTT,CASSSGTGQGPQHF
TRBV5-1,TRBJ1-1,TRBD1,NA,TGCGCCAGCAGCCTAGGACAGGGGGCTGAAGCTTTCTTT,CASSLGQGAEAFF
TRBV2,TRBJ2-3,NA,once,TGTGCCAGCATAGCCAGAGCCACAGATACGCAGTATTTT,CASIARATDTQYF
TRBV18,TRBJ2-3,TRBD1,NA,TGTGCCAGCTCACACCGACAGGGGGCTGAAGATACGCAGTATTTT,CASSHRQGAEDTQYF
TRBV5-4,TRBJ2-3,NA,NA,TGTGCCAGCAGCTTAGGGCAGGGGAGGGATACGCAGTATTTT,CASSLGQGRDTQYF
TRBV28,TRBJ1-1,TRBD1,once,TGTGCCAGCAGTTGGGACAGGGGGCGAGGGTGCGCCTTT,CASSWDRGRGCAF
TRBV5-1,TRBJ2-7,TRBD1,NA,TGCGCCAGCAGCTTGGCCGGAGGGACAGGGTACCACGAGCAGTACTTC,CASSLAGGTGYHEQYF
TRBV7-3,TRBJ2-2,NA,NA,TGTGCCAGCAGCTCAGGGGAGGGGAACACCGGGGAGCTGTTTTTT,CASSSGEGNTGELFF
TRBV10-3,TRBJ2-1,NA,NA,TGTGCCATCAGTACCTCAGCGGGTATGGTCAATGAGCAGTTCTTC,CAISTSAGMVNEQFF
TRBV5-6,TRBJ2-2,TRBD2,NA,TGTGCCAGCAGCCGACCGGGACTAGCGAAGACCGGGGAGCTGTTTTTT,CASSRPGLAKTGELFF
TRBV2,TRBJ1-1,TRBD1,NA,TGTGCCAGCAGTGAATACAACAGGGGGCTACGGAACACTGAAGCTTTCTTT,CASSEYNRGLRNTEAFF
TRBV19,TRBJ2-3,NA,NA,TGTGCCACCTACTCGGCAGGGCTGGGCACAGATACGCAGTATTTT,CATYSAGLGTDTQYF
TRBV9,TRBJ2-5,TRBD2,NA,TGTGCCAGCAGCGTAGCAGCGGGGGGCGGGAAGACCCAGTACTTC,CASSVAAGGGKTQYF
TRBV10-3,TRBJ1-1,NA,NA,TGTGCCATCAGTGTTCAGTTAATGAACACTGAAGCTTTCTTT,CAISVQLMNTEAFF
TRBV6-5,TRBJ1-1,NA,NA,TGTGCCAGCAGTTCAAGTCTCGGGGTCACTGAAGCTTTCTTT,CASSSSLGVTEAFF
TRBV7-2,TRBJ1-1,NA,NA,TGTGCCAGCAGCACCCCCGGGCGGCCTAGAGAAGCTTTCTTT,CASSTPGRPREAFF
TRBV5-1,TRBJ2-7,NA,NA,TGCGCCAGCAGCTTGGCCGCTGGCTCCTACGAGCAGTACTTC,CASSLAAGSYEQYF
TRBV6-1,TRBJ2-7,NA,NA,TGTGCCAGCGTGACAGGTATCCAACCCTACGAGCAGTACTTC,CASVTGIQPYEQYF
TRBV10-3,TRBJ1-2,NA,NA,TGTGCCACAGCGGAGGGGATCTATGGCTACACCTTC,CATAEGIYGYTF
TRBV28,TRBJ2-7,NA,NA,TGTGCCAGCAGTTCCACGTGGAGTAGGCAGTACTTC,CASSSTWSRQYF
TRBV20-1,TRBJ2-2,NA,few,TGCAGTGTTAACACCGGGGAGCTGTTTTTT,CSVNTGELFF
TRBV2,TRBJ2-7,TRBD1,NA,TGTGCCAGCAGGGACAGGGGCTACGAGCAGTACTTC,CASRDRGYEQYF
TRBV5-4,TRBJ1-1,NA,NA,TGTGCCAGCAGCTTGGAAGGTTCGAACACTGAAGCTTTCTTT,CASSLEGSNTEAFF
TRBV7-9,TRBJ2-6,NA,NA,TGTGCCAGCAGCCCTAGACAGAGCTCTGGGGCCAACGTCCTGACTTTC,CASSPRQSSGANVLTF
TRBV5-5,TRBJ2-1,TRBD2,NA,TGTGCCAGCAGCCCAGCGGGGGCTACCTACAATGAGCAGTTCTTC,CASSPAGATYNEQFF
TRBV18,TRBJ2-3,NA,NA,TGTGCCAGCTCACCACCGATTAGCACAGATACGCAGTATTTT,CASSPPISTDTQYF
TRBV4-2,TRBJ2-3,TRBD2,NA,TGTGCCAGCAGCCATCTAGCGGGGGGGCCAGGAGATACGCAGTATTTT,CASSHLAGGPGDTQYF
TRBV5-1,TRBJ2-1,NA,NA,TGCGCCAGCAGCTTGGGAGGGGGGAGCTACAATGAGCAGTTCTTC,CASSLGGGSYNEQFF
TRBV7-3,TRBJ1-1,NA,NA,TGTGCCAGCAGCTTACAGGGGAACACTGAAGCTTTCTTT,CASSLQGNTEAFF
TRBV2,TRBJ2-5,NA,NA,TGTGCCAGCAGGAAGGGTGGGGAGACCCAGTACTTC,CASRKGGETQYF
TRBV5-1,TRBJ2-7,TRBD2,NA,TGCGCCAGCAGCTTGGACCCCGCGGGGGTTAGGTCCTACGAGCAGTACTTC,CASSLDPAGVRSYEQYF